This T cell receptor (beta chain) is drawn from a study of beta chain features in type 1 diabetes. Germline CDR1 is SGHAT and CDR2 is FQDESV (reference sequence). Trimming cost V 4 bases and J 2 bases; bases outside gene matches: 5. The CDR3 has 15 amino acids. This clone has a handful of counts. Its specificity is unknown. Of the isolated RNA, all was reverse transcribed, and so the sequenced material was expressed TCRB transcripts. Approximately 1 million reads per sample were averaged for stem cell-like memory samples. Data came from immunoSEQ multiplex PCR; TCRdb stores just in-frame clones and leaves some out. The table has tens of thousands of clones, approximately 60% seen once; the top ten hold 0.29%. The study, taken as a whole, reports: Overrepresentation of cells with high TCR expression could result from cDNA sequencing. Significant though moderate, a shortening of TCRB CDR3s appeared in all four CD4+ subsets of Type 1 diabetes patients. A definitive answer on HLA type influencing TCRB rearrangement was not reached here.

The source is a woman between 25 and 40 years old with type 1 diabetes. The sample comprised stem cell memory CD4+ T cells from blood. This chain uses TRBV11-1 with TRBJ2-1; 7 nucleotides agree with TRBD1. In nucleotides, the CDR3 is TGTGCCAGCAGCTCCGGACAGGCCGCCTACAATGAGCAGTTCTTC. As protein: CASSSGQAAYNEQFF.